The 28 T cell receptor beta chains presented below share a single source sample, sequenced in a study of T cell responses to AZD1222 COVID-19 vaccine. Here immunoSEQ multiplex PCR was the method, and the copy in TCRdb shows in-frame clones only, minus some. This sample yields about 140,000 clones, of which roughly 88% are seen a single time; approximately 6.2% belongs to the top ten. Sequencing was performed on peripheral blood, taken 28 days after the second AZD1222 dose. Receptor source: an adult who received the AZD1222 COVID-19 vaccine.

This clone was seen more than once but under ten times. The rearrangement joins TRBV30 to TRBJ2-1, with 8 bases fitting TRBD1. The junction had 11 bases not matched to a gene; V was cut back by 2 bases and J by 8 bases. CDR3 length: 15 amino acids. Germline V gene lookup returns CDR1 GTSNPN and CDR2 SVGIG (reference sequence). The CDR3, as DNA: TGTGCCTGGAGTAGAGGGACAGGTGGGTTCGATGAGCAGTTCTTC. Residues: CAWSRGTGGFDEQFF.

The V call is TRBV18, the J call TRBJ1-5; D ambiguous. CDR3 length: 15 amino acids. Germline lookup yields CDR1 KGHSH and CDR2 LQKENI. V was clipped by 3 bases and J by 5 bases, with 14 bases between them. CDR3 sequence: CASSPGSRVDQPQHF. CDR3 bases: TGTGCCAGCTCACCGGGGAGTCGGGTCGATCAGCCCCAGCATTTT. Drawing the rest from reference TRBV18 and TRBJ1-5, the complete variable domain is NAGVMQNPRHLVRRRGQEARLRCSPMKGHSHVYWYRQLPEEGLKFMVYLQKENIIDESGMPKERFSAEFPKEGPSILRIQQVVRGDSAAYFCASSPGSRVDQPQHFGDGTRLSIL.

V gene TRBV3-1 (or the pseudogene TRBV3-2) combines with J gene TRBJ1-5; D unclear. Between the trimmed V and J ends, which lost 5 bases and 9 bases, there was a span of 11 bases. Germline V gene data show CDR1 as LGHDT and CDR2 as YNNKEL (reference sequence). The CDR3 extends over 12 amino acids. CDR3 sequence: CASSAYKGPQHF. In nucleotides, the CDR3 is TGTGCCAGCAGCGCCTATAAGGGGCCCCAGCATTTT.

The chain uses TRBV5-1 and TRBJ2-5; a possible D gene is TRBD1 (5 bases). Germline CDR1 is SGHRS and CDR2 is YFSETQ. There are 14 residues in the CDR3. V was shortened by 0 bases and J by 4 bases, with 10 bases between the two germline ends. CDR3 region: CASSLGQLRETQYF. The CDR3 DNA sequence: TGCGCCAGCAGCTTGGGACAGTTACGAGAGACCCAGTACTTC.

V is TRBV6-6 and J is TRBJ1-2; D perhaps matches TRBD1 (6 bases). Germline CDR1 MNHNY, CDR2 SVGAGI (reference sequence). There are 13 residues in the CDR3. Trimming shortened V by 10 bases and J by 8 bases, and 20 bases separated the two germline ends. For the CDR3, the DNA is TGTGCCATCTTCTCCTCCGACAGGTGGGGCTACACCTTC. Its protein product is CAIFSSDRWGYTF.

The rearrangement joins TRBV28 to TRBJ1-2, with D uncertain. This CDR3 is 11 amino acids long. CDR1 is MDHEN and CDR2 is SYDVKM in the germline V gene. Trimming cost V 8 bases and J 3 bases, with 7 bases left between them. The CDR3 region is CASQRDYGYTF. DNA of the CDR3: TGTGCCAGCCAGCGTGACTATGGCTACACCTTC.

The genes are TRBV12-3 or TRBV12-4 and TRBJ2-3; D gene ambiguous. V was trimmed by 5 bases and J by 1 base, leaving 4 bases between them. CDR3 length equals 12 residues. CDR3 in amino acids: CASSRRTDTQYF. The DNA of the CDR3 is TGTGCCAGCAGTCGCCGCACAGATACGCAGTATTTT.

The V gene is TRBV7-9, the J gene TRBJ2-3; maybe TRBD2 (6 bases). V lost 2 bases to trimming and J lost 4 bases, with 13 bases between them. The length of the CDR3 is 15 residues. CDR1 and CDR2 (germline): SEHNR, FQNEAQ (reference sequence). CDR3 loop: CASSLSSVGADTQYF. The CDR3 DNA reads TGTGCCAGCAGCTTATCTAGCGTTGGGGCAGATACGCAGTATTTT. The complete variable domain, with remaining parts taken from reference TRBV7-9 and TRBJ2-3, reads DTGVSQNPRHKITKRGQNVTFRCDPISEHNRLYWYRQTLGQGPEFLTYFQNEAQLEKSRLLSDRFSAERPKGSFSTLEIQRTEQGDSAMYLCASSLSSVGADTQYFGPGTRLTVL.

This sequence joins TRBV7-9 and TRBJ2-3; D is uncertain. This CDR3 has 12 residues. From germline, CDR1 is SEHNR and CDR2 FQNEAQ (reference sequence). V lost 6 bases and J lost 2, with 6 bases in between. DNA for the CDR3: TGTGCCAGCAGTAGTTTCACAGATACGCAGTATTTT. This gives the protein CASSSFTDTQYF. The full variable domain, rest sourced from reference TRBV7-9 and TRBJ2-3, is DTGVSQNPRHKITKRGQNVTFRCDPISEHNRLYWYRQTLGQGPEFLTYFQNEAQLEKSRLLSDRFSAERPKGSFSTLEIQRTEQGDSAMYLCASSSFTDTQYFGPGTRLTVL.

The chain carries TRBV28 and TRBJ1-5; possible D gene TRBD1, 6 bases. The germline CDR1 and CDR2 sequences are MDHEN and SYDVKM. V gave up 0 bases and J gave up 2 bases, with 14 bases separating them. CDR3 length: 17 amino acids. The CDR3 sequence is CASSLWGSGGRNQPQHF. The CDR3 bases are TGTGCCAGCAGTTTATGGGGGTCTGGGGGGCGCAATCAGCCCCAGCATTTT. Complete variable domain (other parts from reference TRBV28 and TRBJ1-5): DVKVTQSSRYLVKRTGEKVFLECVQDMDHENMFWYRQDPGLGLRLIYFSYDVKMKEKGDIPEGYSVSREKKERFSLILESASTNQTSMYLCASSLWGSGGRNQPQHFGDGTRLSIL.

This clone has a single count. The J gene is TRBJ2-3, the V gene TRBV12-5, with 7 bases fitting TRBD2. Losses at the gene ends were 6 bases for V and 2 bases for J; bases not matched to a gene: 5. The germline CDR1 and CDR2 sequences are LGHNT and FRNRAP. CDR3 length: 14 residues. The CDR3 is CASGGGSYTDTQYF. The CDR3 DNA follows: TGTGCTAGTGGGGGGGGGTCCTACACAGATACGCAGTATTTT. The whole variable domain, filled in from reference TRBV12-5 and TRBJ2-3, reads DARVTQTPRHKVTEMGQEVTMRCQPILGHNTVFWYRQTMMQGLELLAYFRNRAPLDDSGMPKDRFSAEMPDATLATLKIQPSEPRDSAVYFCASGGGSYTDTQYFGPGTRLTVL.

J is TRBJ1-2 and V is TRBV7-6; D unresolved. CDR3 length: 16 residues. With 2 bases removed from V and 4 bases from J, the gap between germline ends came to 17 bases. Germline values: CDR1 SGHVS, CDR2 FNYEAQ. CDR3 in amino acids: CASSLIRRLWGYGYTF. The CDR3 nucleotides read TGTGCCAGCAGCTTAATTCGGCGCCTTTGGGGCTATGGCTACACCTTC. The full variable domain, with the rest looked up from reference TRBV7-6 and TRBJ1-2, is GAGVSQSPRYKVTKRGQDVALRCDPISGHVSLYWYRQALGQGPEFLTYFNYEAQQDKSGLPNDRFSAERPEGSISTLTIQRTEQRDSAMYRCASSLIRRLWGYGYTFGSGTRLTVV.

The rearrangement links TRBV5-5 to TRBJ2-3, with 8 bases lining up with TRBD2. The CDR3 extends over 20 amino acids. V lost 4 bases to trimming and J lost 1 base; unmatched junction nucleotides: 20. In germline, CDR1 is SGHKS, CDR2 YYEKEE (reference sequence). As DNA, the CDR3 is TGTGCCAGCAGCCCCAATCGAGCGGGGGCCCGATTTATCGGCACAGATACGCAGTATTTT. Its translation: CASSPNRAGARFIGTDTQYF.

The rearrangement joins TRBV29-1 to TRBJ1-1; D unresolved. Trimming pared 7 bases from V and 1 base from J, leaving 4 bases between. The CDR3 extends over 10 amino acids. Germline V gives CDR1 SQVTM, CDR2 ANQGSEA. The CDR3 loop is CSGANTEAFF. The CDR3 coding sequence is TGCAGCGGGGCGAACACTGAAGCTTTCTTT.

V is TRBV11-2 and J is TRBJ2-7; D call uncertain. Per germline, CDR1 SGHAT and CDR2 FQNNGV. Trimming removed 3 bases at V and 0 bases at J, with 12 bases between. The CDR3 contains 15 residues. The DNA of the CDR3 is TGTGCCAGCAGCTTGGGTCCGCGGAGCTCCTACGAGCAGTACTTC. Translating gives CASSLGPRSSYEQYF.

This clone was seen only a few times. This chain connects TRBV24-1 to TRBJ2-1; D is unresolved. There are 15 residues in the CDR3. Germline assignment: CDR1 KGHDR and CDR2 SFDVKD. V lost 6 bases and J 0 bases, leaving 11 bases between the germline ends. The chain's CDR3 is CATSPAENSYNEQFF. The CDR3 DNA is TGTGCCACCAGTCCGGCGGAGAACTCCTACAATGAGCAGTTCTTC.

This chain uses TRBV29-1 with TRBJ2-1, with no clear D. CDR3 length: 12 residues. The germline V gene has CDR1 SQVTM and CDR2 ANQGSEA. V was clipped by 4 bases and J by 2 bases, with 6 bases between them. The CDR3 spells CSVGAAYNEQFF. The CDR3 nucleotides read TGCAGCGTTGGCGCAGCCTACAATGAGCAGTTCTTC.

CDR3 nucleotides: TGCGCCAGCAGCCAAGCTGACAGGGATTATGGCTACACCTTC. Its protein product is CASSQADRDYGYTF. The J gene is TRBJ1-2, the V gene TRBV4-1, with 7 positions matching TRBD1. V lost 1 base and J lost 5; bases outside the gene matches: 4. CDR3 length: 14 amino acids. Germline CDR1 MGHRA, CDR2 YSYEKL.

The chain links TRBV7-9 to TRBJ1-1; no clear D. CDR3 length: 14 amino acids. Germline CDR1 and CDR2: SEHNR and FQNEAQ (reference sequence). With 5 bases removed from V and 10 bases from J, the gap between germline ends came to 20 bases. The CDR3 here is CASSPGPLGGGAFF. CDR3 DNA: TGTGCCAGCAGCCCCGGGCCCCTCGGAGGTGGAGCTTTCTTT.

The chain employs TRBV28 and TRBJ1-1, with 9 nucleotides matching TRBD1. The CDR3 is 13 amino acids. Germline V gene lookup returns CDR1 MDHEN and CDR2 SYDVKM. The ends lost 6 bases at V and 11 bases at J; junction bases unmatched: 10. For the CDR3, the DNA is TGTGCCAGCAGCCCGCCAATGACAGGGGGTGCTTTCTTT. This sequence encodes CASSPPMTGGAFF.

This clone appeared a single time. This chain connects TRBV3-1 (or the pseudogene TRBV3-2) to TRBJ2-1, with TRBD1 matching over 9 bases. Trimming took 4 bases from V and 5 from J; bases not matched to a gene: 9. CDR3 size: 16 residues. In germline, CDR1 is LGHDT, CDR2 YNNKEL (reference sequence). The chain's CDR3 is CASSLHGTGRNNEQFF. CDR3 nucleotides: TGTGCCAGCAGCCTCCACGGGACAGGGCGTAACAATGAGCAGTTCTTC.

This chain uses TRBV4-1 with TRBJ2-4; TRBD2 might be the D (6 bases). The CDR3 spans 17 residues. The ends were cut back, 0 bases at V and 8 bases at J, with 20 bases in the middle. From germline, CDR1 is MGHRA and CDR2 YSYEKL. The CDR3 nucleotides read TGCGCCAGCAGCCAAGATAGCGGACTTACGGGGGAGGACATTCAGTACTTC. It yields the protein CASSQDSGLTGEDIQYF.

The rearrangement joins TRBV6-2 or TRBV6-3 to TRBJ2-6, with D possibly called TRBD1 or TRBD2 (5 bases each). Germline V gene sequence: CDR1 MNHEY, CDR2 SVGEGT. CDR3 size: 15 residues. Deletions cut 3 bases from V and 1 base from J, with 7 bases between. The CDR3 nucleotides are TGTGCCAGCAGTTATGGGGGATCTGGGGCCAACGTCCTGACTTTC. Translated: CASSYGGSGANVLTF.

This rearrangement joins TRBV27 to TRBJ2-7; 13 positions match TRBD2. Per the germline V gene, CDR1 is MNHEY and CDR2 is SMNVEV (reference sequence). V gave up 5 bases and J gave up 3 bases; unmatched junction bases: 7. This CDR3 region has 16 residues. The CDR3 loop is CASSPLGTSGDYEQYF. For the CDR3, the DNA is TGTGCCAGCAGTCCGTTGGGGACTAGCGGGGACTACGAGCAGTACTTC.

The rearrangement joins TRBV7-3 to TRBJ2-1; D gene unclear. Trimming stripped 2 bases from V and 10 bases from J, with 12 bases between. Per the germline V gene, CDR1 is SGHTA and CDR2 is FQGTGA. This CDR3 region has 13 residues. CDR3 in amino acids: CASSLLDTAEQFF. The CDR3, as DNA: TGTGCCAGCAGCTTACTCGATACAGCCGAGCAGTTCTTC.

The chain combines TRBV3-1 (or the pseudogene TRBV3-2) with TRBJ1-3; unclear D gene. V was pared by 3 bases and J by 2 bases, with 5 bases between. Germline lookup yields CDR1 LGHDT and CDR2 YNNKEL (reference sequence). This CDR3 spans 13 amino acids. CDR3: CASSQGTGNTIYF. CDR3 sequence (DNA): TGTGCCAGCAGCCAGGGAACTGGAAACACCATATATTTT.

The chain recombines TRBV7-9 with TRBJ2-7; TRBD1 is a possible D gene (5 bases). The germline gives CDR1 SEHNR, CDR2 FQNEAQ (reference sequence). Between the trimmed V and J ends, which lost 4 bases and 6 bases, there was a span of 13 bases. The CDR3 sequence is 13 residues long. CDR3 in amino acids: CASSSGRQGEQYF. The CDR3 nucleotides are TGTGCCAGCAGCTCAGGGCGTCAGGGCGAGCAGTACTTC.

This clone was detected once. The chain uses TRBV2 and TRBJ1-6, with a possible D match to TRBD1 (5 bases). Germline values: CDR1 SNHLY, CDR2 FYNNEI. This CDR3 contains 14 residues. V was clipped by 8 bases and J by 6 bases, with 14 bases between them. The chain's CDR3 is CASQGGVGNSPLHF. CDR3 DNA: TGTGCCAGCCAAGGAGGGGTAGGTAATTCACCCCTCCACTTT.